The present T cell receptor (beta chain) was sequenced within a study of blood T cell repertoires in COVID-19. Study details: COVID-19 samples, acute and convalescent, were from the United States, Italy and Spain. In each case, the material was cDNA or gDNA derived from T cells, B-cell-depleted T cells, or PBMCs.

Germline CDR1 SGHDT, CDR2 YYEEEE. Trimming took 3 bases from V and 2 from J, leaving 6 bases between them. CDR3 length: 12 amino acids. Study processing details: Reference gene primer amplification gave nucleated cell count estimates. The assay was immunoSEQ multiplex PCR, and TCRdb's table has in-frame clones only and misses some. The DNA was the basis for D and trimming; V, J and clone size are from that table. Seen here are more than 200,000 clones, roughly 80% observed once, and the top ten hold under 5%. V is TRBV5-6 and J is TRBJ2-7; D not certain. Sequenced material: peripheral blood. The clonotype comes from a man aged 60 to 75 with acute or convalescent COVID-19. CDR3 protein: CASSSRPYEQYF. In DNA, the CDR3 is TGTGCCAGCAGCTCTCGTCCCTACGAGCAGTACTTC. Variable domain in full (rest from reference TRBV5-6 and TRBJ2-7): DAGVTQSPTHLIKTRGQQVTLRCSPKSGHDTVSWYQQALGQGPQFIFQYYEEEERQRGNFPDRFSGHQFPNYSSELNVNALLLGDSALYLCASSSRPYEQYFGPGTRLTVT.